Listed here are 30 T cell receptor beta chains from one sample, sequenced in a study of human T cells and chemical hapten exposure. Time point indicated: pre-sensitization, week 0. Treatment described: therapeutic diphenylcyclopropenone sensitization with weekly scalp DPC. MiXCR, run by TCRdb on the RACE reads, gives a single entry per CDR3 protein. The table shows 180,000 or so distinct CDR3 sequences, with more than 25% occurring only once. Sequences were derived from whole blood, sampled in connection with sensitization to the hapten diphenylcyclopropenone (DPC). Source of these receptors: a woman between 25 and 40 years old with alopecia areata. Some clones in this sample may be carry-over from other donors' samples.

The rearrangement joins TRBV19 to TRBJ1-5; D unresolved. Germline CDR1 and CDR2: LNHDA and SQIVND (reference sequence). The CDR3 spans 14 residues. V shed 7 bases and J shed 6 bases, with 16 bases lying between them. CDR3 loop: CASTTYGSRQPQHF. CDR3 DNA: TGTGCCAGTACGACCTACGGGTCCCGTCAGCCCCAGCATTTT.

The table lists this clonotype with a few counts. The chain uses TRBV29-1 and TRBJ2-5; weak D call: TRBD2 (6 bases). The CDR3 has 13 amino acids. The V end was cut by 7 bases, the J end by 1 base, with 13 bases between. CDR1 SQVTM and CDR2 ANQGSEA come from the germline V gene. DNA of the CDR3: TGCAGCGGTCAAGCGGGTGTCCAAGAGACCCAGTACTTC. Its protein product is CSGQAGVQETQYF. The full variable domain, its missing parts supplied by reference TRBV29-1 and TRBJ2-5, is SAVISQKPSRDICQRGTSLTIQCQVDSQVTMMFWYRQQPGQSLTLIATANQGSEATYESGFVIDKFPISRPNLTFSTLTVSNMSPEDSSIYLCSGQAGVQETQYFGPGTRLLVL.

This clonotype showed up just a few times. The chain carries TRBV12-3 or TRBV12-4 and TRBJ1-1; D is ambiguous. This CDR3 spans 13 amino acids. The CDR3 nucleotides are TGTAGTTGTAGTTTACAGACGAACACTGAAGCTTTCTTT. It encodes CSCSLQTNTEAFF.

The chain is built from TRBV27 and TRBJ1-1, with D possibly TRBD1 on 6 matching bases. V shed 5 bases and J shed 4 bases, with 11 bases lying between them. CDR3 length equals 13 residues. CDR1 and CDR2 (germline): MNHEY, SMNVEV (reference sequence). This CDR3 reads CASSQGTITEAFF. CDR3 sequence (DNA): TGTGCCAGCAGTCAGGGGACTATCACTGAAGCTTTCTTT.

V and J are TRBV20-1 and TRBJ2-3, with 8 positions matching TRBD2. Germline-derived CDR1 and CDR2 are DFQATT and SNEGSKA (reference sequence). V gave up 0 bases and J gave up 6 bases; unmatched junction bases: 8. This CDR3 has 15 amino acids. DNA of the CDR3: TGCAGTGCTAGAGATGCGGGGGGCCCAGCCGATACGCAGTATTTT. Protein sequence: CSARDAGGPADTQYF.

J is TRBJ2-7 and V is TRBV28; D is uncertain. The CDR3 extends over 13 amino acids. Trimming took 3 bases from V and 2 from J, leaving 8 bases between them. CDR1 and CDR2 from the germline V gene are MDHEN and SYDVKM. The CDR3 region is CASSLRFPYEQYF. In DNA form, the CDR3 reads TGTGCCAGCAGTTTGAGGTTTCCCTACGAGCAGTACTTC. The entire variable domain, with the rest obtained from reference TRBV28 and TRBJ2-7, is as follows: DVKVTQSSRYLVKRTGEKVFLECVQDMDHENMFWYRQDPGLGLRLIYFSYDVKMKEKGDIPEGYSVSREKKERFSLILESASTNQTSMYLCASSLRFPYEQYFGPGTRLTVT.

This clonotype appeared a few times. This chain joins TRBV28 and TRBJ1-1; 9 bases are a match to TRBD1. The V and J ends lost 3 bases and 5 bases, in that order; junction bases with no gene match: 7. Germline-derived CDR1 and CDR2 are MDHEN and SYDVKM. The CDR3 has 15 amino acids. CDR3 sequence reads: CASSLRGQGRTEAFF. In DNA, the CDR3 is TGTGCCAGCAGTTTGAGGGGACAGGGTCGGACTGAAGCTTTCTTT.

This sequence joins TRBV29-1 and TRBJ1-1; TRBD1 matches at 7 bases. V lost 7 bases, J lost 0 bases, and 2 bases stayed unmatched. Germline lookup yields CDR1 SQVTM and CDR2 ANQGSEA. The CDR3 is made up of 12 amino acids. CDR3 sequence reads: CSGQGMNTEAFF. The CDR3, as DNA: TGCAGCGGACAGGGTATGAACACTGAAGCTTTCTTT.

This chain uses TRBV9 with TRBJ2-3; TRBD2 matches at 11 bases. CDR1 is SGDLS, CDR2 YYNGEE, per germline. The CDR3 covers 17 residues. V lost 0 bases, J lost 4 bases, and 7 bases stayed unmatched. The CDR3 region is CASSVGASGGFPDTQYF. CDR3 sequence (DNA): TGTGCCAGCAGCGTAGGGGCTAGCGGGGGGTTCCCAGATACGCAGTATTTT.

To note about this clonotype: A read error may produce the germline difference seen at one junction end. The genes are TRBV7-9 and TRBJ2-1, with D unresolved. The CDR3 consists of 17 residues. Germline loops: CDR1 SEHNR, CDR2 FQNEAQ (reference sequence). CDR3 in amino acids: CASSHLSGGNYYSEQFF. The CDR3 nucleotides read TGTGCCAGCAGCCACCTCTCAGGCGGAAATTACTACAGTGAGCAGTTCTTC.

This clonotype has more than one count but fewer than ten. The genes are TRBV20-1 and TRBJ1-5, with D tentatively TRBD1 (6 bases). The germline CDR1 and CDR2 sequences are DFQATT and SNEGSKA (reference sequence). The CDR3 length is 16 residues. Trimming removed 2 bases from V and 6 bases from J, with 20 bases in between. The CDR3 region is CSARPPFEGGGQPQHF. Written as DNA, the CDR3 is TGCAGTGCTAGACCACCCTTCGAAGGGGGTGGTCAGCCCCAGCATTTT.

The CDR3 protein is CASSYEGGGYTF. CDR3 sequence (DNA): TGTGCCAGCAGTTACGAGGGGGGTGGCTACACCTTC. The rearrangement links TRBV6-5 to TRBJ1-2, with TRBD1 as a possible D gene (6 bases). Germline CDR1 and CDR2: MNHEY and SVGAGI. CDR3 length: 12 residues. V dropped 2 bases and J dropped 7 bases, with 8 bases sitting between them.

As regards this clonotype: One base away lies a much larger clone, so this may be a sequencing read error. The gene calls are TRBV11-3 and TRBJ1-2; D call uncertain. CDR3 length: 13 residues. CDR1 SGHNT and CDR2 YENEEA come from the germline V gene. Trimming cost V 0 bases and J 2 bases, with 4 bases left between them. Here the CDR3 reads CASSLDANYGYTF. As DNA, the CDR3 is TGTGCCAGCAGCTTAGACGCAAACTATGGCTACACCTTC.

The chain has TRBV20-1 and TRBJ1-2; D gene uncertain. Trimming shortened V by 1 base and J by 7 bases, and 7 bases separated the two germline ends. Germline V gene lookup returns CDR1 DFQATT and CDR2 SNEGSKA (reference sequence). The CDR3 sequence is 11 residues long. CDR3 nucleotides: TGCAGTGCTAGAGTCCCGGCTGGCTACACCTTC. Protein: CSARVPAGYTF.

The chain employs TRBV6-2 or TRBV6-3 and TRBJ1-2, with a weak D call TRBD1 (6 bases). CDR1 MNHEY and CDR2 SVGEGT come from the germline V gene. V was pared by 2 bases and J by 3 bases, with 13 bases between. The CDR3 extends over 15 amino acids. The CDR3: CASSYGGGIDYGYTF. CDR3 coding DNA: TGTGCCAGCAGTTACGGAGGGGGGATTGACTATGGCTACACCTTC.

This sequence joins TRBV2 and TRBJ2-4; TRBD2 matches 10 bases. The CDR3 length is 13 residues. Germline V CDR1 and CDR2: SNHLY, FYNNEI. The V segment lost 6 bases and the J segment 8 bases; nucleotides outside the gene matches: 4. CDR3 region: CASSPSGSDIQYF. CDR3 coding DNA: TGTGCCAGCAGCCCTAGCGGGAGCGACATTCAGTACTTC.

This clonotype appeared a few times. This chain uses TRBV5-1 with TRBJ2-5; maybe TRBD2 (6 bases). In germline, CDR1 is SGHRS, CDR2 YFSETQ. V was shortened by 4 bases and J by 2 bases, with 18 bases between the two germline ends. The CDR3 runs 16 residues. The DNA of the CDR3 is TGCGCCAGCAGCGCGGCGGCGGGGTCCCCGCAAGAGACCCAGTACTTC. It yields the protein CASSAAAGSPQETQYF.

The gene calls are TRBV7-9 and TRBJ2-3, with 7 bases that match TRBD1. CDR1 and CDR2 (germline): SEHNR, FQNEAQ (reference sequence). This CDR3 spans 16 amino acids. V lost 3 bases and J lost 1; bases outside the gene matches: 7. Written as DNA, the CDR3 is TGTGCCAGCAGCTTTATCGAGGGGGCTGGCACAGATACGCAGTATTTT. Protein product: CASSFIEGAGTDTQYF.

There are a few counts of this clonotype. The chain couples TRBV29-1 to TRBJ1-1; D is unclear. From germline, CDR1 is SQVTM and CDR2 ANQGSEA. Trimming cost V 4 bases and J 3 bases, with 15 bases left between them. This CDR3 region has 14 residues. The CDR3 reads CSVAELTVDTEAFF. The CDR3 DNA reads TGCAGCGTTGCTGAATTAACGGTGGACACTGAAGCTTTCTTT.

This clonotype was seen more than once but under ten times. This chain joins TRBV28 and TRBJ2-1; 9 bases agree with TRBD1. Germline V lookup: CDR1 MDHEN, CDR2 SYDVKM. After removal of 2 bases from V and 11 bases from J, the junction contained 4 bases not matched to a gene. This CDR3 contains 13 residues. CDR3 nucleotide sequence: TGTGCCAGCAGTTTACCGGGACAGGGACAGCAGTTCTTC. Residues: CASSLPGQGQQFF.

This clonotype has a count of ten or more. J is TRBJ1-2 and V is TRBV28, with D possibly being TRBD1 (5 bases). With 7 bases removed from V and 6 bases from J, the gap between germline ends came to 12 bases. The germline gives CDR1 MDHEN, CDR2 SYDVKM. This CDR3 is built from 12 residues. The CDR3 loop is CASTGGLDGYTF. CDR3 DNA: TGTGCCAGCACGGGGGGACTCGATGGCTACACCTTC.

This clonotype appeared once. The CDR3 nucleotides read TGCAGTGCTAGAAATAGAAGAACTAGCACAGATACGCAGTATTTT. The encoded protein is CSARNRRTSTDTQYF. V is TRBV20-1 and J is TRBJ2-3; D is undetermined. There are 15 residues in the CDR3. The V gene lost 2 bases and the J gene lost 0 bases, with 12 bases spanning the gap. Germline CDR1 and CDR2: DFQATT and SNEGSKA (reference sequence).

The rearrangement joins TRBV9 to TRBJ1-6; D call uncertain. Germline CDR1 SGDLS, CDR2 YYNGEE. The CDR3 totals 15 residues. V shed 0 bases and J shed 7 bases, with 11 bases lying between them. The CDR3 sequence is CASSVEVQKNSPLHF. DNA of the CDR3: TGTGCCAGCAGCGTAGAGGTCCAAAAGAATTCACCCCTCCACTTT. Full variable domain (missing parts from reference TRBV9 and TRBJ1-6): DSGVTQTPKHLITATGQRVTLRCSPRSGDLSVYWYQQSLDQGLQFLIQYYNGEERAKGNILERFSAQQFPDLHSELNLSSLELGDSALYFCASSVEVQKNSPLHFGNGTRLTVT.

This clonotype is a singleton in its sample. The rearrangement links TRBV29-1 to TRBJ2-5; 9 bases agree with TRBD1. Trimming cost V 6 bases and J 2 bases; bases outside gene matches: 19. This CDR3 has 18 amino acids. Germline CDR1 SQVTM, CDR2 ANQGSEA. The CDR3 bases are TGCAGCGTCCCCTCCGACAATTGGGGACAGGGCCATCAAGAGACCCAGTACTTC. It encodes CSVPSDNWGQGHQETQYF.

The chain's CDR3 is CASSSPLKSTDTQYF. The CDR3 DNA is TGTGCCAGCAGTTCCCCCCTAAAGAGCACAGATACGCAGTATTTT. The J gene is TRBJ2-3, the V gene TRBV28; D is ambiguous. CDR1 and CDR2 (germline): MDHEN, SYDVKM. CDR3 length: 15 amino acids. Trimming left V 4 bases short and J 0 bases short, with 11 bases between. Drawing the rest from reference TRBV28 and TRBJ2-3, the complete variable domain is DVKVTQSSRYLVKRTGEKVFLECVQDMDHENMFWYRQDPGLGLRLIYFSYDVKMKEKGDIPEGYSVSREKKERFSLILESASTNQTSMYLCASSSPLKSTDTQYFGPGTRLTVL.

The gene calls are TRBV5-1 and TRBJ1-2; D unresolved. Germline V gene sequence: CDR1 SGHRS, CDR2 YFSETQ. The CDR3 extends over 14 amino acids. Trimming pared 0 bases from V and 1 base from J, leaving 7 bases between. As DNA, the CDR3 is TGCGCCAGCAGCTTGGAACAGCGTAACTATGGCTACACCTTC. Encoded protein: CASSLEQRNYGYTF.

This clonotype has a handful of counts. This sequence joins TRBV28 and TRBJ2-7; D possibly corresponds to TRBD2 (6 bases). The CDR3 is made up of 16 amino acids. Germline V gives CDR1 MDHEN, CDR2 SYDVKM. The V end was cut by 5 bases, the J end by 0 bases, with 17 bases between. The CDR3: CASSRGLSGLSYEQYF. As DNA, the CDR3 is TGTGCCAGCAGTCGAGGCTTAAGCGGGCTCTCCTACGAGCAGTACTTC.

The table lists this clonotype with many counts. The chain carries TRBV4-3 and TRBJ2-3; D is ambiguous. V was shortened by 0 bases and J by 1 base, with 11 bases between the two germline ends. The CDR3 extends over 16 amino acids. CDR1 and CDR2 (germline): LGHNA, YSLEER. CDR3 in amino acids: CASSQDGVGGTDTQYF. The DNA for the CDR3 is TGCGCCAGCAGCCAAGATGGGGTCGGCGGCACAGATACGCAGTATTTT.

This clonotype has only one observation. The genes are TRBV5-1 and TRBJ1-6, with D maybe TRBD1 (5 bases). V dropped 5 bases and J dropped 9 bases, with 24 bases sitting between them. The CDR3 contains 17 residues. Germline V gives CDR1 SGHRS, CDR2 YFSETQ. CDR3 sequence: CASSFRTGAGATSPLHF. The DNA for the CDR3 is TGCGCCAGCAGTTTCCGGACCGGGGCAGGCGCCACTTCACCCCTCCACTTT.

V and J are TRBV7-9 and TRBJ1-1, with D possibly being TRBD1 (6 bases). Per germline, CDR1 SEHNR and CDR2 FQNEAQ (reference sequence). CDR3 size: 15 residues. The germline V and J ends were trimmed by 1 base and 1 base, with 10 bases remaining between them. The CDR3 coding sequence is TGTGCCAGCAGCTTAGTCGGGGGCCAGAACACTGAAGCTTTCTTT. Translation gives CASSLVGGQNTEAFF. The full variable domain, in which reference TRBV7-9 and TRBJ1-1 provide the parts outside the CDR3, is DTGVSQNPRHKITKRGQNVTFRCDPISEHNRLYWYRQTLGQGPEFLTYFQNEAQLEKSRLLSDRFSAERPKGSFSTLEIQRTEQGDSAMYLCASSLVGGQNTEAFFGQGTRLTVV.